The present entry profiles one T cell receptor (beta chain) with its context. What it binds is unknown. The CDR3 sequence is 15 residues long. The germline V gene encodes CDR1 GTSNPN and CDR2 SVGIG (reference sequence). The V end was cut by 3 bases, the J end by 4 bases, with 16 bases between. A single record per CDR3 protein comes from TCRdb applying MiXCR to the RT-PCR reads. This sample has hundreds of thousands of distinct CDR3 sequences, with 25% found just once. This specimen comes from a study of response to subunit inactivated influenza vaccine. Whole-study findings and limits: It was the authors' suggestion that each seasonal influenza vaccination recruits few new T cells.

This clonotype was obtained from a man aged 45-65 years who received an inactivated influenza vaccine. This sequence joins TRBV30 and TRBJ2-1; D perhaps matches TRBD1 (7 bases). Sequences were derived from CD4+ T cells sorted from PBMCs, sampled 4 to 6 days after vaccination. Here the CDR3 reads CAWRGGQLIYNEQFF. The CDR3 DNA follows: TGTGCCTGGAGGGGGGGACAGTTAATTTACAATGAGCAGTTCTTC.